The next 27 T cell receptor beta chains were all read from a single sample in a study of blood T cell repertoires in COVID-19. The protocol was immunoSEQ multiplex PCR, while the TCRdb copy is restricted to in-frame clones and leaves out a portion. Of about 430,000 clones listed, 80% to 90% are singletons. The specimen was PBMCs or T cells enriched from blood (not recorded which). The receptors come from a man between 25 and 39 years old who had recovered from COVID-19.

The chain couples TRBV11-2 to TRBJ1-4; the D is unclear. Deletions cut 1 base from V and 6 bases from J, with 12 bases between. This CDR3 has 15 amino acids. Per the germline V gene, CDR1 is SGHAT and CDR2 is FQNNGV. Here the CDR3 DNA reads TGTGCCAGCAGCTTAGGTGGACTCGGCCATGAAAAACTGTTTTTT. It is translated as CASSLGGLGHEKLFF.

The rearrangement uses TRBV12-5 and TRBJ1-3; D perhaps matches TRBD1 (6 bases). The CDR3 has 15 amino acids. V was trimmed by 0 bases and J by 3 bases, leaving 9 bases between them. The germline V gene encodes CDR1 LGHNT and CDR2 FRNRAP. CDR3 loop: CASGLVGRGGNTIYF. In nucleotides, the CDR3 is TGTGCTAGTGGTTTGGTAGGCAGGGGTGGAAACACCATATATTTT.

The chain links TRBV18 to TRBJ2-3, with D tentatively TRBD1 (5 bases). This CDR3 region has 15 residues. The germline gives CDR1 KGHSH, CDR2 LQKENI. V was shortened by 2 bases and J by 2 bases, with 11 bases between the two germline ends. CDR3 sequence: CASSPMRQYTDTQYF. The CDR3 region has the DNA TGTGCCAGCTCACCAATGCGACAGTACACAGATACGCAGTATTTT.

This sequence joins TRBV2 and TRBJ2-3, with 7 bases lining up with TRBD1. The CDR3 is 14 residues long. Per germline, CDR1 SNHLY and CDR2 FYNNEI. V was clipped by 7 bases and J by 3 bases; unmatched bases: 7. The CDR3 nucleotides read TGTGCCAGCAAAAGGGGGCCCATAACAGATACGCAGTATTTT. Translation: CASKRGPITDTQYF.

V usage is TRBV5-1 and J usage is TRBJ1-2, with 11 bases fitting TRBD1. The germline CDR1 and CDR2 sequences are SGHRS and YFSETQ. V lost 3 bases to trimming and J lost 4 bases; unmatched junction nucleotides: 8. The CDR3 extends over 16 amino acids. This CDR3 is CASSSGQGAKAYGYTF. CDR3 sequence (DNA): TGCGCCAGCAGCTCCGGACAGGGGGCGAAGGCCTATGGCTACACCTTC.

The chain employs TRBV27 and TRBJ1-4; D remains ambiguous. V lost 5 bases and J lost 0, with 7 bases in between. The CDR3 has 14 amino acids. CDR1 and CDR2 from the germline V gene are MNHEY and SMNVEV (reference sequence). CDR3: CASSRVATNEKLFF. For the CDR3, the DNA is TGTGCCAGCAGTCGGGTTGCAACTAATGAAAAACTGTTTTTT.

The chain couples TRBV5-1 to TRBJ2-1, with 12 bases identical to TRBD2. V lost 0 bases to trimming and J lost 3 bases; unmatched junction nucleotides: 1. Germline V gives CDR1 SGHRS, CDR2 YFSETQ. CDR3 length: 16 amino acids. CDR3 sequence: CASSLGLAGDYNEQFF. The CDR3 DNA follows: TGCGCCAGCAGCTTGGGACTAGCGGGGGACTACAATGAGCAGTTCTTC.

The rearrangement uses TRBV13 and TRBJ2-1; 12 positions match TRBD2. V dropped 5 bases and J dropped 5; count of bases not matched to a gene: 7. This CDR3 has 16 residues. Germline V gene sequence: CDR1 PRHDT, CDR2 FYEKMQ (reference sequence). The CDR3 DNA follows: TGTGCCAGCAGCCTCTCACTAGCGGGAGGAGACAATGAGCAGTTCTTC. Protein product: CASSLSLAGGDNEQFF.

This clone was detected a few times. V gene TRBV7-2 combines with J gene TRBJ2-3, with 9 bases matching TRBD1. The CDR3 is made up of 15 amino acids. V shed 2 bases and J 6 bases; nucleotides not matched to a gene: 6. Germline CDR1 SGHTA, CDR2 FQGNSA. Here the CDR3 DNA reads TGTGCCAGCAGCTTATCGGGACAGGGTTCGGATACGCAGTATTTT. Encoded protein: CASSLSGQGSDTQYF.

V gene TRBV11-2 combines with J gene TRBJ1-6, with D unresolved. The ends were cut back, 4 bases at V and 7 bases at J, with 8 bases in the middle. This CDR3 region has 13 residues. Germline CDR1 and CDR2: SGHAT and FQNNGV. The CDR3 protein is CASSSLSNSPLHF. CDR3 sequence (DNA): TGTGCCAGCAGCTCTCTTTCGAATTCACCCCTCCACTTT.

This chain links TRBV30 with TRBJ2-3; D unclear. Trimming shortened V by 4 bases and J by 10 bases, and 18 bases separated the two germline ends. CDR1 and CDR2 from the germline V gene are GTSNPN and SVGIG (reference sequence). The CDR3 is 13 amino acids. The CDR3, as DNA: TGTGCCTGGACCGGGTACGATATCGGCGCGCAGTATTTT. Protein: CAWTGYDIGAQYF.

The chain combines TRBV7-9 with TRBJ1-1, with 8 bases matching TRBD1. The CDR3 is 12 residues long. The junction had 3 bases not matched to a gene; V was cut back by 2 bases and J by 10 bases. Germline CDR1 and CDR2: SEHNR and FQNEAQ (reference sequence). The CDR3 loop reads CASSLRDRTAFF. The CDR3 region has the DNA TGTGCCAGCAGCTTAAGGGACAGGACAGCTTTCTTT.

Comments on this clone: The germline gene is not matched at one end of the junction; a read error may be the cause. The V call is TRBV28, the J call TRBJ2-3; 7 bases align to TRBD1. The CDR3 loop spans 11 amino acids. Germline V gene lookup returns CDR1 MDHEN and CDR2 SYDVKM. CDR3 residues: CASSTTGLGPF. The DNA of the CDR3 is TGTGCCAGCAGTACGACAGGGCTGGGCCCTTTT.

The gene calls are TRBV29-1 and TRBJ1-5, with 7 bases matching TRBD1. The CDR3 contains 14 residues. V shed 4 bases and J 2 bases; nucleotides not matched to a gene: 5. Germline CDR1 and CDR2: SQVTM and ANQGSEA. This chain's CDR3 is CSVGDSQGNQPQHF. CDR3 DNA sequence: TGCAGCGTTGGGGACAGTCAGGGCAATCAGCCCCAGCATTTT.

The chain couples TRBV5-1 to TRBJ2-3, with D possibly matching TRBD1 (5 bases). The CDR3 runs to 14 residues. V lost 4 bases and J 0 bases, leaving 9 bases between the germline ends. CDR1 is SGHRS, CDR2 YFSETQ, per germline. This CDR3 is CASSLTVSTDTQYF. The CDR3 nucleotides are TGCGCCAGCAGCCTGACAGTAAGCACAGATACGCAGTATTTT. Full variable domain (missing parts from reference TRBV5-1 and TRBJ2-3): KAGVTQTPRYLIKTRGQQVTLSCSPISGHRSVSWYQQTPGQGLQFLFEYFSETQRNKGNFPGRFSGRQFSNSRSEMNVSTLELGDSALYLCASSLTVSTDTQYFGPGTRLTVL.

The gene calls are TRBV5-6 and TRBJ1-1; unclear D gene. Trimming shortened V by 4 bases and J by 4 bases, and 14 bases separated the two germline ends. The V gene's germline CDR1 is SGHDT and CDR2 YYEEEE. There are 14 residues in the CDR3. The CDR3 here is CASSPPGISTEAFF. In DNA, the CDR3 is TGTGCCAGCAGCCCCCCCGGGATATCCACTGAAGCTTTCTTT.

The chain joins TRBV28 to TRBJ2-1; TRBD1 agrees at 8 bases. Germline loops: CDR1 MDHEN, CDR2 SYDVKM. The CDR3 has 16 residues. Trimming took 4 bases from V and 6 from J; bases not matched to a gene: 11. The CDR3 region is CASSSSGQGALNEQFF. The DNA of the CDR3 is TGTGCCAGCAGTTCAAGTGGACAGGGCGCCCTCAATGAGCAGTTCTTC.

The DNA of the CDR3 is TGTGCCAGTAGTTCCCGGGACAGGGTCTACGAGCAGTACTTC. Translating gives CASSSRDRVYEQYF. J is TRBJ2-7 and V is TRBV19; 9 bases are shared with TRBD1. Germline V gives CDR1 LNHDA, CDR2 SQIVND (reference sequence). V was pared by 5 bases and J by 3 bases, with 5 bases of the junction left unmatched. This CDR3 contains 14 residues. Drawing the rest from reference TRBV19 and TRBJ2-7, the complete variable domain is DGGITQSPKYLFRKEGQNVTLSCEQNLNHDAMYWYRQDPGQGLRLIYYSQIVNDFQKGDIAEGYSVSREKKESFPLTVTSAQKNPTAFYLCASSSRDRVYEQYFGPGTRLTVT.

This sequence joins TRBV10-3 and TRBJ1-1; a possible D gene is TRBD1 (6 bases). This CDR3 has 11 amino acids. V was cut by 8 bases and J by 8 bases, with 12 bases left in between. Per the germline V gene, CDR1 is ENHRY and CDR2 is SYGVKD. CDR3 DNA: TGTGCCATCCGTAAGGGGGAGGAAGCTTTCTTT. It specifies CAIRKGEEAFF.

The chain combines TRBV5-1 with TRBJ2-7; 7 nucleotides align to TRBD2. With V trimmed by 5 bases and J by 0 bases, 8 bases remained unmatched. There are 15 residues in the CDR3. CDR1 and CDR2 from the germline V gene are SGHRS and YFSETQ. DNA for the CDR3: TGCGCCAGCAGACGAGCGGGACCTAGCTCCTACGAGCAGTACTTC. Residues: CASRRAGPSSYEQYF.

This chain connects TRBV18 to TRBJ1-4; D unclear. With 1 base removed from V and 1 base from J, the gap between germline ends came to 7 bases. CDR3 length: 15 residues. The germline V gene has CDR1 KGHSH and CDR2 LQKENI. CDR3 nucleotides: TGTGCCAGCTCACCACAGGGAGGAACTAATGAAAAACTGTTTTTT. This gives the protein CASSPQGGTNEKLFF.

The gene calls are TRBV10-3 and TRBJ2-2; 8 bases are shared with TRBD1. Germline CDR1 ENHRY, CDR2 SYGVKD. The CDR3 length is 16 residues. Losses at the gene ends were 6 bases for V and 1 base for J; bases not matched to a gene: 7. CDR3 DNA: TGTGCCATCAGAATCTTCGGGACAGGGAACACCGGGGAGCTGTTTTTT. Translation gives CAIRIFGTGNTGELFF.

The chain is built from TRBV11-2 and TRBJ2-7, with D maybe TRBD2 (6 bases). The CDR3 is 14 residues long. Germline-derived CDR1 and CDR2 are SGHAT and FQNNGV. V was shortened by 5 bases and J by 0 bases, with 11 bases between the two germline ends. The CDR3 loop reads CASSRGGSSYEQYF. The CDR3 coding sequence is TGTGCCAGCAGCCGTGGAGGGAGCTCCTACGAGCAGTACTTC.

The rearrangement links TRBV28 to TRBJ2-7, with 11 bases identical to TRBD2. The CDR3 consists of 14 residues. V trimming: 7 bases; J trimming: 4 bases; junction bases outside the gene matches: 6. Germline CDR1 and CDR2: MDHEN and SYDVKM. The CDR3 region has the DNA TGTGCCAGCACCACTAGCGGGAGCCCTTACGAGCAGTACTTC. It codes for CASTTSGSPYEQYF.

This chain links TRBV7-9 with TRBJ2-7, with D unresolved. The CDR3 contains 13 residues. Per germline, CDR1 SEHNR and CDR2 FQNEAQ (reference sequence). V lost 5 bases, J lost 2 bases, and 10 bases lay in between. The CDR3 DNA reads TGTGCCAGCAGCCGAGACATGACCTACGAGCAGTACTTC. Residues: CASSRDMTYEQYF.

The gene calls are TRBV28 and TRBJ1-5; tentative D call: TRBD1 (6 bases). This CDR3 region has 15 residues. Between the trimmed V and J ends, which lost 7 bases and 6 bases, there was a span of 19 bases. Per the germline V gene, CDR1 is MDHEN and CDR2 is SYDVKM. Here the CDR3 reads CASTLPGEWVQPQHF. The CDR3 bases are TGTGCCAGCACTCTCCCAGGGGAGTGGGTTCAGCCCCAGCATTTT.

This clone has just a few counts. This chain uses TRBV5-4 with TRBJ2-3, with D maybe TRBD2 (6 bases). The germline CDR1 and CDR2 sequences are SGHNT and YYREEE (reference sequence). Trimming took 4 bases from V and 0 from J, leaving 6 bases between them. CDR3 length equals 13 residues. This CDR3 is CASSSGSTDTQYF. CDR3 coding DNA: TGTGCCAGCAGCAGCGGGAGCACAGATACGCAGTATTTT.